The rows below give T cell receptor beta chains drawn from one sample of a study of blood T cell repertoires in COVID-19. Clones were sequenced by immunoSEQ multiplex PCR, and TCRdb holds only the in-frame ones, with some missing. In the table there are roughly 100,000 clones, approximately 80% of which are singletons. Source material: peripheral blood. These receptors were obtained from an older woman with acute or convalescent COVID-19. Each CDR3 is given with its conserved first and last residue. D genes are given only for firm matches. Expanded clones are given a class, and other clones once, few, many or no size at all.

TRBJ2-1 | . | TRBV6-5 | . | CASSSPLAPNEQFF | TGTGCCAGCAGTTCCCCGTTAGCGCCCAATGAGCAGTTCTTC
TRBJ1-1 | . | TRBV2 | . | CASSSEGLGTEAFF | TGTGCCAGCAGTTCGGAGGGGCTGGGAACTGAAGCTTTCTTT
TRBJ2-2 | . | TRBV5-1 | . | CASSLEHPTGELFF | TGCGCCAGCAGCCTGGAACACCCCACCGGGGAGCTGTTTTTT
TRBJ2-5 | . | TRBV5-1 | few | CASSFRVKETQYF | TGCGCCAGCAGCTTTCGGGTAAAGGAGACCCAGTACTTC
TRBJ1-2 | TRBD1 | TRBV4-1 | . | CASSQDGDRVQGYTF | TGCGCCAGCAGCCAAGACGGGGACAGGGTGCAAGGCTACACCTTC
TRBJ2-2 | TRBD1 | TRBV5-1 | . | CASSEALTGIIGELFF | TGCGCCAGCAGCGAGGCGTTGACAGGGATCATCGGGGAGCTGTTTTTT
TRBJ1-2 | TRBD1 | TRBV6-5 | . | CASRQGGFEYGYTF | TGTGCCAGCAGACAGGGGGGGTTCGAGTATGGCTACACCTTC
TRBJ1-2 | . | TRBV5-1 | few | CASSLGTTGEGGYTF | TGCGCCAGCAGCTTGGGTACGACAGGTGAGGGCGGCTACACCTTC
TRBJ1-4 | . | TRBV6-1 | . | CASSDQTGENEKLFF | TGTGCCAGCAGTGACCAGACTGGCGAAAATGAAAAACTGTTTTTT
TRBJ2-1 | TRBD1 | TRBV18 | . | CASSPRTGGFNEQFF | TGTGCCAGCTCACCGAGGACAGGGGGCTTCAATGAGCAGTTCTTC
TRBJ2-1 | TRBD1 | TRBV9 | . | CASSPRTGPFDEQFF | TGTGCCAGCAGCCCCCGGACAGGCCCGTTCGATGAGCAGTTCTTC
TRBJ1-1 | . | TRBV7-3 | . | CASSLTGASYTEAFF | TGTGCCAGCAGCTTAACGGGGGCGTCGTACACTGAAGCTTTCTTT
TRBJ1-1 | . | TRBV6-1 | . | CASSDSAPGSAFF | TGTGCCAGCAGTGATTCGGCCCCCGGGTCAGCTTTCTTT
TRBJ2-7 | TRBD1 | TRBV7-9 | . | CASSPTGTGGFYEQYF | TGTGCCAGCAGCCCAACCGGGACAGGGGGTTTCTACGAGCAGTACTTC
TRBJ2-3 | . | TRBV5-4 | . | CASSFGSGNTDTQYF | TGTGCCAGCAGCTTCGGTAGCGGAAACACAGATACGCAGTATTTT
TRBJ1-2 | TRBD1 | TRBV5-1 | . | CASSLGDRNYGYTF | TGCGCCAGCAGCTTGGGGGACAGGAACTATGGCTACACCTTC
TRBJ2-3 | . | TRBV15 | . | CATNTWTDPTDTQYF | TGTGCCACCAACACATGGACAGACCCCACAGATACGCAGTATTTT
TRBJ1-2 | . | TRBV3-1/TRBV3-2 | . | CASSREGTMGYTF | TGTGCCAGCAGCCGGGAGGGTACTATGGGCTACACCTTC
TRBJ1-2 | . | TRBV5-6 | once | CASSSSGAGGYTF | TGTGCCAGCAGCTCCTCAGGGGCGGGTGGCTACACCTTC
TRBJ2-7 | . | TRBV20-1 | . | CSASAGSSSYEQYF | TGCAGTGCTAGTGCGGGGTCGAGCTCCTACGAGCAGTACTTC
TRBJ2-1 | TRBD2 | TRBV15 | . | CATSRVAGGGDEQFF | TGTGCCACCAGCAGAGTAGCGGGTGGGGGGGATGAGCAGTTCTTC
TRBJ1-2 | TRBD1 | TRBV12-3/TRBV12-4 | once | CASSPSGGVGYTF | TGTGCCAGCAGTCCATCAGGGGGCGTTGGCTACACCTTC
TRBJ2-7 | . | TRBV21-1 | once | CASSISSLFRHRMMNEQYF | TGTGCCAGCAGCATATCATCCCTCTTCCGACACCGCATGATGAACGAGCAGTACTTC